This note documents a single TCR beta chain sequence. Its antigen is unknown. This record comes from a study of T cell responses to AZD1222 COVID-19 vaccine. Repertoires were generated with immunoSEQ multiplex PCR, while TCRdb's copy carries only in-frame clones and drops some. The table has 150,000 to 180,000 clones, over 85% seen once. General study points: Baseline testing showed seropositivity in only 6 or 7 AZD1222 recipients.

This clonotype was sampled from an adult in good health. The starting material was peripheral blood, obtained on day 0 of AZD1222 vaccination.

The CDR3 DNA follows: TGTGCCAGCTCGCCCAGCGGGAGAGTAACAGATACGCAGTATTTT. Its protein product is CASSPSGRVTDTQYF. The gene calls are TRBV6-4 and TRBJ2-3, with 8 bases identical to TRBD2. V was pared by 8 bases and J by 3 bases, with 10 bases of the junction left unmatched. The CDR3 runs to 15 residues. Per the germline V gene, CDR1 is MRHNA and CDR2 is SNTAGT.